The 10 T cell receptor beta chains listed next were all sequenced from one sample in a study of cytomegalovirus exposure and HLA in healthy donors. The PCR employed 60 Vbeta primers together with 13 Jbeta primers. Some clones are missing from TCRdb's copy, which holds only in-frame ones; the method was immunoSEQ multiplex PCR. The profile shows about 200,000 clones, approximately 80% of them singletons. What was sequenced was PBMCs. The receptors were sampled from a woman in her 30s in good health and CMV-seronegative.

The chain joins TRBV2 to TRBJ1-2, with TRBD1 matching 10 bases. Germline values: CDR1 SNHLY, CDR2 FYNNEI. J gave up 0 bases and V 6 bases, and 7 bases lay outside the gene matches. This CDR3 is built from 16 residues. In DNA form, the CDR3 reads TGTGCCAGCAGGTCGGGACAGGGGACCCCTAACTATGGCTACACCTTC. It codes for CASRSGQGTPNYGYTF.

This clone was seen just once. The V gene is TRBV27, the J gene TRBJ2-3; the D gene is possibly TRBD1 (6 bases). CDR3 length equals 13 residues. V lost 4 bases and J 5 bases, leaving 10 bases between the germline ends. Germline loops: CDR1 MNHEY, CDR2 SMNVEV (reference sequence). This CDR3 is CASSSGAGDTQYF. As DNA, the CDR3 is TGTGCCAGCAGTTCAGGGGCGGGAGATACGCAGTATTTT.

The J gene is TRBJ1-1, the V gene TRBV19, with a tentative D call TRBD1 (6 bases). Looked up from germline, CDR1 is LNHDA and CDR2 is SQIVND (reference sequence). The CDR3 has 14 amino acids. Between the trimmed V and J ends, which lost 10 bases and 2 bases, there was a span of 17 bases. DNA of the CDR3: TGTGCCACCTCATTTGCAGGGGCTAACACTGAAGCTTTCTTT. It specifies CATSFAGANTEAFF.

The rearrangement uses TRBV4-2 and TRBJ1-1; D might be TRBD1 (6 bases). The CDR3 consists of 13 residues. In germline, CDR1 is LGHNA, CDR2 YNFKEQ. Trimming stripped 3 bases from V and 5 bases from J, with 10 bases between. The CDR3 nucleotides read TGTGCCAGCAGCCATCTACAGGGAACTGAAGCTTTCTTT. Translated, it gives CASSHLQGTEAFF.

Only a few counts were recorded for this clone. The chain links TRBV11-3 to TRBJ2-2; D is possibly TRBD2 (6 bases). Deletions cut 5 bases from V and 3 bases from J, with 16 bases between. Germline values: CDR1 SGHNT, CDR2 YENEEA. This CDR3 spans 16 amino acids. CDR3 DNA sequence: TGTGCCAGCAGCCCAAACCCCGGGACTCACACCGGGGAGCTGTTTTTT. It encodes CASSPNPGTHTGELFF.

The V gene is TRBV5-8, the J gene TRBJ2-5, with D hard to call. With the DNA end fitting TRBJ2-7 better, the J assignment may be wrong. Germline assignment: CDR1 SGHTS and CDR2 YDEGEE. The CDR3 is made up of 16 amino acids. The CDR3, as DNA: TGTGCCAGCAGCTTTGAGCGCCAGCCAAGCTCCTACGAGCAGTACTTC. Residues: CASSFERQPSSYEQYF.

The J gene is TRBJ1-1, the V gene TRBV6-4; no clear D. The germline V gene has CDR1 MRHNA and CDR2 SNTAGT. Deletions cut 4 bases from V and 0 bases from J, with 6 bases between. There are 13 residues in the CDR3. The CDR3 is CASSVDMNTEAFF. The CDR3, as DNA: TGTGCCAGCAGTGTCGACATGAACACTGAAGCTTTCTTT.

This chain uses TRBV15 with TRBJ1-1, with D maybe TRBD1 (6 bases). Germline values: CDR1 LNHNV, CDR2 YYDKDF (reference sequence). The CDR3 covers 12 residues. The germline V and J ends were trimmed by 6 bases and 5 bases, with 10 bases remaining between them. CDR3 nucleotide sequence: TGTGCCACCAGGGACAGTGAAACTGAAGCTTTCTTT. Amino acids: CATRDSETEAFF.

This rearrangement joins TRBV30 to TRBJ1-1; a possible D gene is TRBD1 (6 bases). The CDR3 spans 14 residues. Trimming pared 6 bases from V and 4 bases from J, leaving 18 bases between. Germline CDR1 and CDR2: GTSNPN and SVGIG (reference sequence). The CDR3 protein is CACRVWSGVTEAFF. The CDR3 DNA follows: TGTGCCTGTCGTGTGTGGTCAGGGGTCACTGAAGCTTTCTTT.

CDR3 in DNA: TGTGCCGGCCGAGAGGACTATAATTCACCCCTCCACTTT. Its translation: CAGREDYNSPLHF. The chain is built from TRBV18 and TRBJ1-6, with D uncertain. The CDR3 totals 13 residues. Germline V gene sequence: CDR1 KGHSH, CDR2 LQKENI. The V gene lost 11 bases and the J gene lost 3 bases, with 11 bases spanning the gap.